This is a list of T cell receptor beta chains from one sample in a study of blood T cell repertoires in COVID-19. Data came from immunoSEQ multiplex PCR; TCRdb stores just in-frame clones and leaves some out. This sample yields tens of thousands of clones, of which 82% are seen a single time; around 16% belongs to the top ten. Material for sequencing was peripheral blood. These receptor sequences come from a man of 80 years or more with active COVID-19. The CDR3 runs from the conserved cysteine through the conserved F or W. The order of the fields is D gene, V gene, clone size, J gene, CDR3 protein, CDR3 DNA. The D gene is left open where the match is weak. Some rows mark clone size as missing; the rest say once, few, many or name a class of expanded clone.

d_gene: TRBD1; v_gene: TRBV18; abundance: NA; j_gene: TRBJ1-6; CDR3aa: CASSHGDSYSPLHF; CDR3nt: TGTGCCAGCTCCCACGGGGACAGCTATTCACCCCTCCACTTT
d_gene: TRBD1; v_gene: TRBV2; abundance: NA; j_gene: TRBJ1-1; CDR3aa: CASRGDSANTEAFF; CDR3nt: TGTGCCAGCAGGGGGGACAGTGCGAACACTGAAGCTTTCTTT
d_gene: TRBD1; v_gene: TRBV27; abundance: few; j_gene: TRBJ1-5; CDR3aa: CASSSGGPGDNQPQHF; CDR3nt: TGTGCCAGCAGTTCAGGGGGGCCGGGGGACAATCAGCCCCAGCATTTT
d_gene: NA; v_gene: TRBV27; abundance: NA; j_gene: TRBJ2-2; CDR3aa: CASSPQGREELFF; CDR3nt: TGTGCCAGCAGTCCTCAGGGGCGCGAGGAGCTGTTTTTT
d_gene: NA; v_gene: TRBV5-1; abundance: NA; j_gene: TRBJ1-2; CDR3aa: CASSLSQGDGYTF; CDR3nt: TGCGCCAGCAGCTTGTCACAGGGCGATGGCTACACCTTC
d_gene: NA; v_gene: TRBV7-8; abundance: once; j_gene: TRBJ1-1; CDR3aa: CASSGQGWDTEAFF; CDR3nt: TGTGCCAGCAGCGGTCAGGGGTGGGACACTGAAGCTTTCTTT
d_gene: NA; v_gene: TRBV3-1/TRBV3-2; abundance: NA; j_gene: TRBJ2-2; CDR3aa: CASSQALSNTGELFF; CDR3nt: TGTGCCAGCAGCCAAGCCTTATCCAACACCGGGGAGCTGTTTTTT
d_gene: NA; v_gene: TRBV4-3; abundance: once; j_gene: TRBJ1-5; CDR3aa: CASSQEWQGTRQPQHF; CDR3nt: TGCGCCAGCAGCCAAGAATGGCAGGGGACCCGCCAGCCCCAGCATTTT
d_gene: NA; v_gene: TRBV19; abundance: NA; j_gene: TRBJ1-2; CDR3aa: CASSIEGGYGYTF; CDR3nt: TGTGCCAGTAGTATTGAGGGAGGGTATGGCTACACCTTC
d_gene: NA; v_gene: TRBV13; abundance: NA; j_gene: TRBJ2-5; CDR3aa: CASSLLAAGRGETQYF; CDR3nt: TGTGCCAGCAGCTTACTGGCTGCGGGAAGGGGAGAGACCCAGTACTTC
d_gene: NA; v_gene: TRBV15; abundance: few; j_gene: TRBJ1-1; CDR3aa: CATSRDQGNTEAFF; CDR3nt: TGTGCCACCAGCAGAGATCAGGGGAACACTGAAGCTTTCTTT
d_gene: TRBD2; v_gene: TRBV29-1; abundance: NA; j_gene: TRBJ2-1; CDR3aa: CSVGSSGVYNEQFF; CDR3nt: TGCAGCGTTGGGTCTAGCGGAGTTTACAATGAGCAGTTCTTC
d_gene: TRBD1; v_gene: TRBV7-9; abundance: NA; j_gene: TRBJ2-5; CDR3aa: CASDRGAQETQYF; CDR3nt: TGTGCCAGCGACAGGGGGGCCCAAGAGACCCAGTACTTC
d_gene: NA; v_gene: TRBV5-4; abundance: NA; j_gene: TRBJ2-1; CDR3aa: CASSFGQYTPFF; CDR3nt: TGTGCCAGCAGCTTTGGGCAGTACACCCCGTTCTTC
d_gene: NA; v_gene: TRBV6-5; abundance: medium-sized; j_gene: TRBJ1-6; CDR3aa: CASLGFEGTYSPLHF; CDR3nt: TGTGCCAGCTTGGGTTTTGAGGGAACATATTCACCCCTCCACTTT
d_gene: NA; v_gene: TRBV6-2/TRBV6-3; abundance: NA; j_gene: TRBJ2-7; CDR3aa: CASSFRMLFEGSYEQYF; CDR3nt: TGTGCCAGCAGTTTCCGTATGTTGTTCGAGGGATCCTACGAGCAGTACTTC
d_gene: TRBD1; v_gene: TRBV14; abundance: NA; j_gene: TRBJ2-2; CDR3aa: CASRKQGANTGELFF; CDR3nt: TGTGCCAGCAGGAAACAGGGGGCGAACACCGGGGAGCTGTTTTTT
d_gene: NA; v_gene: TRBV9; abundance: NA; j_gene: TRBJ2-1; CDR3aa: CASSVVSGATNEQFF; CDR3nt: TGTGCCAGCAGCGTAGTTTCCGGAGCCACTAATGAGCAGTTCTTC
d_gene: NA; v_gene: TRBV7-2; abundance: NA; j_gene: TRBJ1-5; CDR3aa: CASSLVDVVKPQHF; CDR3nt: TGTGCCAGCAGCTTAGTAGATGTGGTCAAGCCCCAGCATTTT
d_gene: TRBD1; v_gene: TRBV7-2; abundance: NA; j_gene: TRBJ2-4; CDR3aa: CASSLEGTGSLGNIQYF; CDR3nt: TGTGCCAGCAGCTTAGAAGGGACAGGGTCTCTCGGAAACATTCAGTACTTC
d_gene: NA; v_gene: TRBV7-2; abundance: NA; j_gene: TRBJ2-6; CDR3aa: CASSPLPLSGANVLTF; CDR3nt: TGTGCCAGCAGCCCCCTTCCTCTGTCTGGGGCCAACGTCCTGACTTTC